The T cell receptor beta chain under discussion was sequenced for a study of shared clonotypes between healthy human individuals. General observations from the study: Roughly 5% of naive CD4 clonotypes were shared across four donors.

Regarding this clone: No antigen is known for it.

Template for every sorted-subset replicate PCR totaled roughly 210 ng DNA, roughly 30,000 T cell genomes. Data came from immunoSEQ multiplex PCR; TCRdb stores just in-frame clones and leaves some out. The table shows approximately 1.5 million clones, with under 99% occurring only once. The germline V and J ends were trimmed by 7 bases and 2 bases, with 15 bases remaining between them. CDR1 and CDR2 (germline): LNHDA, SQIVND (reference sequence). The CDR3 sequence is 15 residues long. The sample taken for sequencing was naive CD4+ T cells sorted from blood. Documented subset: CD45RA+ positively selected. This TCR derives from a man in his thirties or forties in good health. The chain joins TRBV19 to TRBJ1-5; D uncertain. The CDR3, as DNA: TGTGCCAGTATTCCCGACCAGGCTCGCAATCAGCCCCAGCATTTT. Translation gives CASIPDQARNQPQHF.